These 2 T cell receptor delta chains came from one sample sequenced in a study of fetal and pediatric gammadelta thymocytes. TCRdb redid clone calling on the reads using CATT. The table shows 400 or so delta-chain clones, with about an eighth occurring only once. Sequenced input: non-Vgamma9Vdelta2 gamma-delta T cells from the thymus. Subset of the sample: CD3+gammadeltaTCR+ thymocytes not co-expressing Vgamma9 and Vdelta2. The receptors come from a child who underwent cardiac surgery and was recorded as healthy.

This clone is deemed hyperexpanded. The chain has TRDV1 and TRDJ1, with 7 bases that match TRDD3. V lost 7 bases, J lost 3 bases, and 11 bases stayed unmatched. Germline V CDR1 and CDR2: TSWWSYY, QGS. CDR3 length: 15 amino acids. The DNA of the CDR3 is TGTGCTCTTGAGCGGGATACCATGGGGTCCGATAAACTCATCTTT. It codes for CALERDTMGSDKLIF.

This clone was observed a handful of times. The likely explanation is a read error, given a far larger clone one base away. The rearrangement links TRDV1 to TRDJ2; 9 bases match TRDD3. V gave up 1 base and J gave up 1 base; unmatched junction bases: 28. Germline lookup yields CDR1 TSWWSYY and CDR2 QGS. This CDR3 comprises 25 residues. CDR3 nucleotides: TGTGCTCTTGGGGAACCTTCGTTGAGCCTCCTACGGGGGATACACCATCCTTTTTTGACAGCACAACTCTTCTTT. Its protein is CALGEPSLSLLRGIHHPFLTAQLFF.